This TCR beta chain was observed in a study of shared clonotypes between healthy human individuals. This CDR3 region has 16 residues. J was trimmed by 0 bases and V by 5 bases; bases with no gene match: 5. In germline, CDR1 is SGHRS, CDR2 YFSETQ. The repertoire was sequenced with immunoSEQ multiplex PCR; TCRdb's copy has only in-frame clones and lacks some. This sample carries hundreds of thousands of clones, around 72% of them seen once, and the ten largest clones take less than 2%. Every donor was a Caucasian adult from Nashville, Tennessee. The sequenced sample was memory CD4+ T cells sorted from blood. Subset given: CD45RA-negative fraction. The rearrangement uses TRBV5-1 and TRBJ1-1; 12 nucleotides line up with TRBD1. The TCR sequence derives from a woman younger than 45 in good health. The CDR3, as DNA: TGCGCCAGCAGAACCGGGACAGGGGGCATGAACACTGAAGCTTTCTTT. Translating it yields CASRTGTGGMNTEAFF.